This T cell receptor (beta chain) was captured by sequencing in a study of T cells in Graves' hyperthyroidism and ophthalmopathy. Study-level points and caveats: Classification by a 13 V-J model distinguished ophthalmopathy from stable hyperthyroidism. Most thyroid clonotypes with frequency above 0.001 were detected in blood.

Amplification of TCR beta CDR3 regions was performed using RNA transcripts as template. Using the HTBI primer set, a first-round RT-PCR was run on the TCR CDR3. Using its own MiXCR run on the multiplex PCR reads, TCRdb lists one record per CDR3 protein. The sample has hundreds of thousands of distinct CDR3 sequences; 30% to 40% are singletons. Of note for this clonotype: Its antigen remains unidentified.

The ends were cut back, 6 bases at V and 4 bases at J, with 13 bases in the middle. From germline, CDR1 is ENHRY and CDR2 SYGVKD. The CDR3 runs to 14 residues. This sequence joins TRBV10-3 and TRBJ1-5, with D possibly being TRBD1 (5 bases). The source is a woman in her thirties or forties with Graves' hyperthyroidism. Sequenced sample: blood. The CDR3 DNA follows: TGTGCCATCAGAACAGGTGGATTGAATCAGCCCCAGCATTTT. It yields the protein CAIRTGGLNQPQHF.